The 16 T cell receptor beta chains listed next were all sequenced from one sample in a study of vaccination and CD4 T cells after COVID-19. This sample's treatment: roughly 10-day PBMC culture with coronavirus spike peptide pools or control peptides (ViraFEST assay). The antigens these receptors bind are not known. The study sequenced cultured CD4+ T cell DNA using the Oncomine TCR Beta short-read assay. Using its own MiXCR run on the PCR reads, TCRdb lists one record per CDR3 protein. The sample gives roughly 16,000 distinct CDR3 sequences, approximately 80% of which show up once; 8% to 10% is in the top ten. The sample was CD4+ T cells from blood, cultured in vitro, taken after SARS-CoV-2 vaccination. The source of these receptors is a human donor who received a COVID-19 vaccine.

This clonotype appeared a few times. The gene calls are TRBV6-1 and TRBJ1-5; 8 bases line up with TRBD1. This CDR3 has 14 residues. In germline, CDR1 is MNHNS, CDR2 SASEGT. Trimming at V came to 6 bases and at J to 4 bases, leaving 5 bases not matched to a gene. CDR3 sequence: CASSLRTGNQPQHF. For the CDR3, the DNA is TGTGCCAGCAGCCTCCGGACAGGGAATCAGCCCCAGCATTTT.

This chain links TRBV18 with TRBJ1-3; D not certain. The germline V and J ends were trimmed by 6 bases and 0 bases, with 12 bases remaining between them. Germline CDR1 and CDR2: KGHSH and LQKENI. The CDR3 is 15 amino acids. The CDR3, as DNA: TGTGCCAGCTCCCTCGAGGGCGTCTCTGGAAACACCATATATTTT. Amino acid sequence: CASSLEGVSGNTIYF. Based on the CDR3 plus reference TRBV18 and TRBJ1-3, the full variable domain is NAGVMQNPRHLVRRRGQEARLRCSPMKGHSHVYWYRQLPEEGLKFMVYLQKENIIDESGMPKERFSAEFPKEGPSILRIQQVVRGDSAAYFCASSLEGVSGNTIYFGEGSWLTVV.

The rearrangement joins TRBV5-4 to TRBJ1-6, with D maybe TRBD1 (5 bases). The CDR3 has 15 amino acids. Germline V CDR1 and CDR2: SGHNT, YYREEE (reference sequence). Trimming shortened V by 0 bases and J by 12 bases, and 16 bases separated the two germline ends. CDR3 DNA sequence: TGTGCCAGCAGCTTGGGCACCGGGACCGTCCTACCCCTCCACTTT. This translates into CASSLGTGTVLPLHF. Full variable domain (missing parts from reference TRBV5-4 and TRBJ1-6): ETGVTQSPTHLIKTRGQQVTLRCSSQSGHNTVSWYQQALGQGPQFIFQYYREEENGRGNFPPRFSGLQFPNYSSELNVNALELDDSALYLCASSLGTGTVLPLHFGNGTRLTVT.

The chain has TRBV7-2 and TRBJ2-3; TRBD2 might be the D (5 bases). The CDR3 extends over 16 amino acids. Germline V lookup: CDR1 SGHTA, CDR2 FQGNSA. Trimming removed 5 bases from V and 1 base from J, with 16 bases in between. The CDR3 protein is CASSRKSGVGTDTQYF. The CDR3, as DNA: TGTGCCAGCAGCCGTAAGAGCGGCGTGGGCACAGATACGCAGTATTTT. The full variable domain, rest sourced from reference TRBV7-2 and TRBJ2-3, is GAGVSQSPSNKVTEKGKDVELRCDPISGHTALYWYRQSLGQGLEFLIYFQGNSAPDKSGLPSDRFSAERTGGSVSTLTIQRTQQEDSAVYLCASSRKSGVGTDTQYFGPGTRLTVL.

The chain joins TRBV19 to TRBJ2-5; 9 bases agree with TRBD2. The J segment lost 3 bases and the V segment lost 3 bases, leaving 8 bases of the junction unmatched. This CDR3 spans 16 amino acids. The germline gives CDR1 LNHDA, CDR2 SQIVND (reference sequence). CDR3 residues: CASSMVRAGGEETQYF. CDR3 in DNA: TGTGCCAGTAGTATGGTCCGAGCGGGGGGCGAAGAGACCCAGTACTTC.

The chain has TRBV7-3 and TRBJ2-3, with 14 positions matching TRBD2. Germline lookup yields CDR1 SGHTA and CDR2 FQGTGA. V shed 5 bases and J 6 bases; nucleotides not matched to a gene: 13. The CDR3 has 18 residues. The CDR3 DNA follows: TGTGCCAGCAGCCCGACTAGCGGGGGGGCTGCGGCTACGGATACGCAGTATTTT. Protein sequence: CASSPTSGGAAATDTQYF. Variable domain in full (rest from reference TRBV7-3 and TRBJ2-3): GAGVSQTPSNKVTEKGKYVELRCDPISGHTALYWYRQSLGQGPEFLIYFQGTGAADDSGLPNDRFFAVRPEGSVSTLKIQRTERGDSAVYLCASSPTSGGAAATDTQYFGPGTRLTVL.

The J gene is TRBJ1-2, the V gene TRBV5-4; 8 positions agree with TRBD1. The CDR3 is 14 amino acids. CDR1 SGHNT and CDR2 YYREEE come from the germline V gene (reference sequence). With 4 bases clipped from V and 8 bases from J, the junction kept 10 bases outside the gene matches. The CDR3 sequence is CASSPGQAQGGYTF. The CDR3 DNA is TGTGCCAGCAGCCCGGGACAGGCACAAGGGGGCTACACCTTC.

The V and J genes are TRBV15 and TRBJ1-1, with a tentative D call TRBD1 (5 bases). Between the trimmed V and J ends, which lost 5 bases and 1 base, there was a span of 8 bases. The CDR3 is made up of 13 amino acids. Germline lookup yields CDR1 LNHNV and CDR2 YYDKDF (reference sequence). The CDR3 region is CATSQGENTEAFF. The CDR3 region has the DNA TGTGCCACCAGCCAGGGTGAGAACACTGAAGCTTTCTTT.

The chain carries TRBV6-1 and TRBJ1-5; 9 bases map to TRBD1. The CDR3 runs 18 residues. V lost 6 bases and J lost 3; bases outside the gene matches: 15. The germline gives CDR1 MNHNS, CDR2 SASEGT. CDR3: CASRGADRGKGYNQPQHF. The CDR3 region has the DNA TGTGCCAGCAGAGGAGCCGACAGGGGGAAGGGGTACAATCAGCCCCAGCATTTT.

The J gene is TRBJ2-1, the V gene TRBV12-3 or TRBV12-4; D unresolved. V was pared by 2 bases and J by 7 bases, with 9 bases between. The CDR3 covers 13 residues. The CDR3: CASSLTLRNEQFF. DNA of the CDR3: TGTGCCAGCAGTTTAACCCTTCGGAATGAGCAGTTCTTC.

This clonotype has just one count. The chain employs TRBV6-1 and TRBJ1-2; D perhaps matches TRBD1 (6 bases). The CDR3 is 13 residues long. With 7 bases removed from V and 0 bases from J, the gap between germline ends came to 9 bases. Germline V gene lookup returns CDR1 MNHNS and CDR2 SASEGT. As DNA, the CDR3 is TGTGCCAGCAACGGGACACCTAACTATGGCTACACCTTC. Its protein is CASNGTPNYGYTF.

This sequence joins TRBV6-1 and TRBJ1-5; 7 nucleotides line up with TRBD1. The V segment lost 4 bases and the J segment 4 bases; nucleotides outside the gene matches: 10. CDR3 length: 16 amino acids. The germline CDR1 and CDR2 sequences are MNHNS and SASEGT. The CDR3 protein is CASSADRVFYNQPQHF. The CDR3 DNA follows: TGTGCCAGCAGTGCCGACAGGGTCTTCTATAATCAGCCCCAGCATTTT.

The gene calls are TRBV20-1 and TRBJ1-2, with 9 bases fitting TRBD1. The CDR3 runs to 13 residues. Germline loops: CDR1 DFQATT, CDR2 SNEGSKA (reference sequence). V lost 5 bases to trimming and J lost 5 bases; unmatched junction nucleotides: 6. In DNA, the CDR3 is TGCAGTGCTCCCACAGGGGGCGTGTATGGCTACACCTTC. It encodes CSAPTGGVYGYTF.

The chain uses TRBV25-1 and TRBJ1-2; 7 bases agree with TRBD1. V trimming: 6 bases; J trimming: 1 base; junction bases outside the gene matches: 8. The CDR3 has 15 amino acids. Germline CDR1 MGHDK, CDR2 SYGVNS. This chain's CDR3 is CASRPDREVNYGYTF. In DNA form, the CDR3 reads TGTGCCAGCAGACCTGACAGGGAGGTTAACTATGGCTACACCTTC.

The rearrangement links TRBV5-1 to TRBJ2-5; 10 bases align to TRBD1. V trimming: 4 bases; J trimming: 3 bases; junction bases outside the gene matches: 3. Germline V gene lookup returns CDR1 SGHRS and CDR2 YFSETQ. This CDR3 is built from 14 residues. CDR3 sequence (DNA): TGCGCCAGCAGCCCGGGACAGGGGAAAGAGACCCAGTACTTC. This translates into CASSPGQGKETQYF.

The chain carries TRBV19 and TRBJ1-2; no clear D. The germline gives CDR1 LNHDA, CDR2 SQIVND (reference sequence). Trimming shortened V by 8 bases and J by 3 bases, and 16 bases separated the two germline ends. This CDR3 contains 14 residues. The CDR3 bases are TGTGCCAGTGCTGCTCAGGCTGCCTACTATGGCTACACCTTC. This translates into CASAAQAAYYGYTF. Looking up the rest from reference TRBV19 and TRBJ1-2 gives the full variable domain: DGGITQSPKYLFRKEGQNVTLSCEQNLNHDAMYWYRQDPGQGLRLIYYSQIVNDFQKGDIAEGYSVSREKKESFPLTVTSAQKNPTAFYLCASAAQAAYYGYTFGSGTRLTVV.